The 6 T cell receptor beta chains reported below all come from one sample, sequenced in a study of shared clonotypes between healthy human individuals. Sequencing used immunoSEQ multiplex PCR; TCRdb keeps in-frame clones, though not all of them. The sample holds about half a million clones, about 85% seen once. Sequencing was performed on PBMCs. Receptors originate from a woman aged 40 to 50 in good health. Some clones in this sample may be carry-over from other donors' samples.

V usage is TRBV27 and J usage is TRBJ1-1; D call uncertain. The germline V and J ends were trimmed by 0 bases and 4 bases, with 9 bases remaining between them. This CDR3 has 14 residues. Germline V CDR1 and CDR2: MNHEY, SMNVEV (reference sequence). The CDR3 region has the DNA TGTGCCAGCAGTTTATCTTGGGGAGGCACTGAAGCTTTCTTT. Translation gives CASSLSWGGTEAFF.

The rearrangement uses TRBV25-1 and TRBJ2-7, with D maybe TRBD1 (6 bases). V dropped 4 bases and J dropped 2 bases, with 12 bases sitting between them. This CDR3 has 14 amino acids. Germline lookup yields CDR1 MGHDK and CDR2 SYGVNS. The CDR3 sequence: CASSASDRTYEQYF. The CDR3 nucleotides read TGTGCCAGCAGTGCCTCCGACAGGACCTACGAGCAGTACTTC.

The V call is TRBV7-8, the J call TRBJ2-5, with D possibly matching TRBD2 (5 bases). The germline V and J ends were trimmed by 1 base and 1 base, with 13 bases remaining between them. The CDR3 has 16 amino acids. Germline assignment: CDR1 SGHVS and CDR2 FQNEAQ. This CDR3 is CASSLVASLPQETQYF. The DNA of the CDR3 is TGTGCCAGCAGCTTAGTGGCTAGCTTGCCCCAAGAGACCCAGTACTTC.

The chain links TRBV28 to TRBJ1-5; D might be TRBD1 (6 bases). Trimming stripped 5 bases from V and 7 bases from J, with 18 bases between. Germline V CDR1 and CDR2: MDHEN, SYDVKM. This CDR3 has 15 amino acids. DNA for the CDR3: TGTGCCAGCAGTGTATTCGGGACATTAGAACAGCCCCAGCATTTT. It codes for CASSVFGTLEQPQHF.

The genes are TRBV27 and TRBJ2-5; 8 positions agree with TRBD2. CDR1 is MNHEY and CDR2 is SMNVEV in the germline V gene (reference sequence). J was trimmed by 4 bases and V by 4 bases; bases with no gene match: 2. There are 13 residues in the CDR3. The CDR3 loop reads CASSWSGRETQYF. The CDR3 region has the DNA TGTGCCAGCAGTTGGAGCGGGAGAGAGACCCAGTACTTC.

The rearrangement uses TRBV7-3 and TRBJ2-5; 14 bases align to TRBD2. The CDR3 spans 13 residues. V lost 4 bases and J lost 11; bases outside the gene matches: 3. The germline CDR1 and CDR2 sequences are SGHTA and FQGTGA. DNA of the CDR3: TGTGCCAGCAGCTCGGGACTAGCGGGAGAGCAGTACTTC. It codes for CASSSGLAGEQYF.